This entry lists 6 T cell receptor beta chains sequenced from one sample in a study of T cell repertoires in cytomegalovirus infection. TCRdb reprocessed the reads with MiXCR, giving one entry per CDR3 protein. The data contain some 350,000 distinct CDR3 sequences, 25% to 35% of them seen just once; the ten biggest clones take up about 20%. The antigens for these receptors are not known. The specimen comprised cultured PBMCs, sampled from culture after CMV antigen stimulation. The receptor set was obtained from a human donor in good health (CMV status not recorded). Some clones in this sample may be carry-over from other donors' samples.

The chain carries TRBV7-7 and TRBJ1-5; possible D gene TRBD1, 5 bases. V lost 8 bases, J lost 4 bases, and 18 bases lay in between. Germline-derived CDR1 and CDR2 are SSHAT and FNYEAQ (reference sequence). The CDR3 length is 15 residues. The CDR3 is CASYTGRLENQPQHF. DNA for the CDR3: TGTGCCAGCTACACGGGACGCTTAGAAAATCAGCCCCAGCATTTT.

This clonotype has ten or more counts. The chain carries TRBV7-8 and TRBJ1-6, with 7 bases that match TRBD1. Unmatched junction bases numbered 7, after V lost 1 base and J lost 4 bases. Per germline, CDR1 SGHVS and CDR2 FQNEAQ. The CDR3 extends over 17 amino acids. The CDR3 here is CASSLGGQSVYNSPLHF. The CDR3 DNA reads as TGTGCCAGCAGCTTAGGGGGACAGTCGGTTTATAATTCACCCCTCCACTTT.

The CDR3 DNA is TGTGCCAGCAGCCCGTTTCTAGACGAGCAGTACTTC. Translating it yields CASSPFLDEQYF. The chain couples TRBV7-2 to TRBJ2-7; D is unclear. Germline V lookup: CDR1 SGHTA, CDR2 FQGNSA. The V and J ends lost 5 bases and 5 bases respectively, with 10 bases between them. The CDR3 spans 12 residues.

In its sample, this clonotype was seen many times. The genes are TRBV10-3 and TRBJ2-5; 14 bases are a match to TRBD2. Trimming took 5 bases from V and 4 from J; bases not matched to a gene: 9. The CDR3 totals 17 residues. Germline V CDR1 and CDR2: ENHRY, SYGVKD. The CDR3 is CAISYIGTSGGLETQYF. CDR3 nucleotides: TGTGCCATCAGTTATATTGGGACTAGCGGGGGATTAGAGACCCAGTACTTC.

This clonotype appeared a few times. The junction departs from the called germline gene at one end, perhaps through a read error. This chain uses TRBV7-9 with TRBJ2-7; D is undetermined. The CDR3 is 11 amino acids. The germline CDR1 and CDR2 sequences are SEHNR and FQNEAQ (reference sequence). Here the CDR3 reads CASSAWTFKDF. The CDR3, as DNA: TGTGCCAGCAGCGCATGGACCTTTAAGGACTTC.

This clonotype was seen only a few times. The CDR3 loop is CASSHPGGQETQYF. In nucleotides, the CDR3 is TGTGCCAGCAGCCATCCCGGGGGGCAAGAGACCCAGTACTTC. The chain combines TRBV7-9 with TRBJ2-5, with TRBD2 matching over 7 bases. CDR1 and CDR2 (germline): SEHNR, FQNEAQ (reference sequence). The V and J ends lost 5 bases and 2 bases, in that order; junction bases with no gene match: 5. The CDR3 runs 14 residues.